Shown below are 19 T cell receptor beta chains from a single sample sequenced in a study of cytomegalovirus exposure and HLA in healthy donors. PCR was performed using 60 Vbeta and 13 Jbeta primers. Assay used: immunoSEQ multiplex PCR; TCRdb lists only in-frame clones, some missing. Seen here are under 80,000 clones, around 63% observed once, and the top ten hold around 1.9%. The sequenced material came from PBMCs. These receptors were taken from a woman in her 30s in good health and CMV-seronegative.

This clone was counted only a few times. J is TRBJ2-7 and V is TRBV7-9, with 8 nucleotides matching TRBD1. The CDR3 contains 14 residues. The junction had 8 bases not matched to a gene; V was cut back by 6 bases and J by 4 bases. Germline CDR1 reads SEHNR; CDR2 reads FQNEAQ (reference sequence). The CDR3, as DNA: TGTGCCAGCAGGCGGGACAGGCGTTATTACGAGCAGTACTTC. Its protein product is CASRRDRRYYEQYF. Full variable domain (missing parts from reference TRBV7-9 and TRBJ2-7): DTGVSQNPRHKITKRGQNVTFRCDPISEHNRLYWYRQTLGQGPEFLTYFQNEAQLEKSRLLSDRFSAERPKGSFSTLEIQRTEQGDSAMYLCASRRDRRYYEQYFGPGTRLTVT.

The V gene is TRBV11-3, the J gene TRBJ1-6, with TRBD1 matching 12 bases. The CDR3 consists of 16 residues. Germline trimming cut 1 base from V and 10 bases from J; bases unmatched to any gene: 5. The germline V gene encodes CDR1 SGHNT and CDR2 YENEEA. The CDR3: CASSLAGTGGQSPLHF. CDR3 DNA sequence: TGTGCCAGCAGCTTAGCCGGGACAGGGGGCCAATCACCCCTCCACTTT.

The CDR3 protein is CASSPGSSPGDYGYTF. CDR3 in DNA: TGCGCCAGCAGCCCGGGATCGTCCCCGGGGGACTATGGCTACACCTTC. V and J are TRBV5-1 and TRBJ1-2; D perhaps matches TRBD1 (5 bases). V was shortened by 4 bases and J by 3 bases, with 19 bases between the two germline ends. Germline loops: CDR1 SGHRS, CDR2 YFSETQ. The CDR3 sequence is 16 residues long.

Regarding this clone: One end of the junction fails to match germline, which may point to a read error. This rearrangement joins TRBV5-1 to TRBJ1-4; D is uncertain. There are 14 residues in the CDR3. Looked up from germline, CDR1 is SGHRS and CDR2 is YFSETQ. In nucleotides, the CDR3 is TGTGCCAGCAGCTTGTATGCAACTAATGAAAAACTGTTTTTT. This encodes CASSLYATNEKLFF. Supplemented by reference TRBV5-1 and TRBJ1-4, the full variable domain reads KAGVTQTPRYLIKTRGQQVTLSCSPISGHRSVSWYQQTPGQGLQFLFEYFSETQRNKGNFPGRFSGRQFSNSRSEMNVSTLELGDSALYLCASSLYATNEKLFFGSGTQLSVL.

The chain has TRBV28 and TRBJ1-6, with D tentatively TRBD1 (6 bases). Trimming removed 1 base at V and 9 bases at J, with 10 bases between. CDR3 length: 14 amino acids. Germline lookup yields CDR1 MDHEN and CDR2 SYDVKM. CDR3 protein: CASSLLQGSSPLHF. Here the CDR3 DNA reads TGTGCCAGCAGTTTATTGCAGGGGTCTTCACCCCTCCACTTT.

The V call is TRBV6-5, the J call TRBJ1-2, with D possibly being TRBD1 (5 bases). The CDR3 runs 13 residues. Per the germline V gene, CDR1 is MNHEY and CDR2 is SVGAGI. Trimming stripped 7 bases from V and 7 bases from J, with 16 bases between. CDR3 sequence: CASKPRGRAGYTF. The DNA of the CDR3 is TGTGCCAGCAAACCCCGAGGCAGGGCTGGCTACACCTTC.

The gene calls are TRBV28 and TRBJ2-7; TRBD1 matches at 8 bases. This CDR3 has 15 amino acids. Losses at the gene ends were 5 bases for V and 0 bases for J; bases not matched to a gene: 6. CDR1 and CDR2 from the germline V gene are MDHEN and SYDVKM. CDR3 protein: CASSPRTGRSYEQYF. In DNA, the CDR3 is TGTGCCAGCAGTCCCCGGACAGGGCGCTCCTACGAGCAGTACTTC.

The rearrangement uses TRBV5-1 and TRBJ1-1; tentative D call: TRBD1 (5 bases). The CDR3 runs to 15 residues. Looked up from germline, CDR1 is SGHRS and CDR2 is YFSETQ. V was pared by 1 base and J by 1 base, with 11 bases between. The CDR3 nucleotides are TGCGCCAGCAGCTTGAGTGGGGCAGCGAACACTGAAGCTTTCTTT. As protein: CASSLSGAANTEAFF.

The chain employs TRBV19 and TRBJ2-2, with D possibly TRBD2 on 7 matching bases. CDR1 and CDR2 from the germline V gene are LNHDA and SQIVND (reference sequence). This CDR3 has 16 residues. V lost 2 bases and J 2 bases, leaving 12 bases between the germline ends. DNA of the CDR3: TGTGCCAGTAGTATACTGGGGGGGCTTAACACCGGGGAGCTGTTTTTT. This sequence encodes CASSILGGLNTGELFF.

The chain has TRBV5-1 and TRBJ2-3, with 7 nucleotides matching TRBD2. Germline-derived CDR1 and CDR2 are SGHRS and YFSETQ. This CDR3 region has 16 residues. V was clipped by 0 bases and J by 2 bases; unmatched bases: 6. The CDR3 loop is CASSLDQRGYTDTQYF. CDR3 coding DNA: TGCGCCAGCAGCTTGGACCAGCGGGGTTACACAGATACGCAGTATTTT.

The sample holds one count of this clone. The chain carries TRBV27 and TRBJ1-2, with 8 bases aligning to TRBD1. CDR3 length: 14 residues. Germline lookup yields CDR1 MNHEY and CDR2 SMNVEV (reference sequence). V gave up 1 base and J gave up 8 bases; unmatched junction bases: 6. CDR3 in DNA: TGTGCCAGCAGTTTATGGGGACAGGACGGGGGCTACACCTTC. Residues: CASSLWGQDGGYTF.

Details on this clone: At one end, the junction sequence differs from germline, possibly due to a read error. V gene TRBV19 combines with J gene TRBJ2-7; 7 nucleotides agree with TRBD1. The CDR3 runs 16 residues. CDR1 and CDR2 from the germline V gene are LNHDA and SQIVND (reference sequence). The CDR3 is CASSIGPGTAMFEQYF. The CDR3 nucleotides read TGTGCCAGTAGCATAGGGCCGGGGACAGCCATGTTCGAGCAGTACTTC.

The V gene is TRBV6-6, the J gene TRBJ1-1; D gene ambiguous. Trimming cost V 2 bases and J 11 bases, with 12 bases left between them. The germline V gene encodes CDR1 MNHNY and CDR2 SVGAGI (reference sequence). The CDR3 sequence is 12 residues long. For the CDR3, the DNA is TGTGCCAGCAGTTACGGGGAGGGCGGTGCTTTCTTT. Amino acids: CASSYGEGGAFF.

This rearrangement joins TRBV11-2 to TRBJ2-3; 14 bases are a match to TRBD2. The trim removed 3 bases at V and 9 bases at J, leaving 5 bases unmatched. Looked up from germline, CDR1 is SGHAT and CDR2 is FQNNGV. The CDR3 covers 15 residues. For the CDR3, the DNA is TGTGCCAGCAGCTTTCCGGGGACTAGCGGGGGCACGCAGTATTTT. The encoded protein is CASSFPGTSGGTQYF.

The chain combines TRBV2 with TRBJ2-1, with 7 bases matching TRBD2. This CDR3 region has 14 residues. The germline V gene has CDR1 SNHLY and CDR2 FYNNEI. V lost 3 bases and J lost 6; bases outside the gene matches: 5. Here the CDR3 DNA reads TGTGCCAGCAGTGAGGTGGGGGGGGGCAATGAGCAGTTCTTC. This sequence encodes CASSEVGGGNEQFF. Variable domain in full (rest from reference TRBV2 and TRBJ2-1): EPEVTQTPSHQVTQMGQEVILRCVPISNHLYFYWYRQILGQKVEFLVSFYNNEISEKSEIFDDQFSVERPDGSNFTLKIRSTKLEDSAMYFCASSEVGGGNEQFFGPGTRLTVL.

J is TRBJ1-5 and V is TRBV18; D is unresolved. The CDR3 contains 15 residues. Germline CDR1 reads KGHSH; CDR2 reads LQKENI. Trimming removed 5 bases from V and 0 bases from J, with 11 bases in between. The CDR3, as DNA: TGTGCCAGCTCATCTACCTATAGTAGCAATCAGCCCCAGCATTTT. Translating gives CASSSTYSSNQPQHF.

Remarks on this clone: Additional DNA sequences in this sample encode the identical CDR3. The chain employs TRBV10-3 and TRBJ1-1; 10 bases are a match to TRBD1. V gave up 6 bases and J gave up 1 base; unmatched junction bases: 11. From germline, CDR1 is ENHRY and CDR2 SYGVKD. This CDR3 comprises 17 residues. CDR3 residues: CAIRQDRGGYGNTEAFF. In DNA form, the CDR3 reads TGTGCCATCAGGCAGGACAGGGGGGGATATGGGAACACTGAAGCTTTCTTT.

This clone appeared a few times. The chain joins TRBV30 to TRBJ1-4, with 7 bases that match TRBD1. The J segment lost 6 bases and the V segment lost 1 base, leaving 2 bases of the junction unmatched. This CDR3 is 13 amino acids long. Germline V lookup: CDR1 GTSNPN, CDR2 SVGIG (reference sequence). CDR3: CAWSGDRYEKLFF. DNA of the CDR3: TGTGCCTGGAGTGGGGACAGATATGAAAAACTGTTTTTT.

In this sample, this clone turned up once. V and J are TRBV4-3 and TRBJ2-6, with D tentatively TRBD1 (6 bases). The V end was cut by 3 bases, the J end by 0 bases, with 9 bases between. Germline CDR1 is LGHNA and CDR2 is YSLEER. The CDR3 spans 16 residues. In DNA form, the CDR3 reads TGCGCCAGCAGCCACGGACAGACCTCTGGGGCCAACGTCCTGACTTTC. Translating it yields CASSHGQTSGANVLTF.